This is a list of T cell receptor beta chains from one sample in a study of HIV-infected patients and healthy controls. Using its own MiXCR run on the 5' RACE reads, TCRdb lists one record per CDR3 protein. The sample yields about 13,000 distinct CDR3 sequences, around 9.9% seen once. Sequenced: blood. The receptors come from an adult in good health. The CDR3 runs from the conserved cysteine through the conserved F or W. D genes are given only for firm matches.

d_call,j_call,v_call,cdr3_aa
TRBD2,TRBJ2-5,TRBV13,CASSPQVAGVKETQYF
-,TRBJ2-5,TRBV5-4,CASSRTTEQETQYF
-,TRBJ2-7,TRBV7-8,CASSPFVGAYEQYF
-,TRBJ1-1,TRBV2,CASSEARRLNTEAFF
-,TRBJ1-2,TRBV7-8,CASSGFLAAGYTF
TRBD2,TRBJ2-1,TRBV20-1,CSAGRPLAGLHNEQFF
TRBD2,TRBJ2-2,TRBV12-3/TRBV12-4,CASSLERGNTGELFF
TRBD2,TRBJ2-4,TRBV4-1,CASSQDPAGETFAKNIQYF
-,TRBJ1-1,TRBV10-3,CAISGGADKAFF
-,TRBJ1-1,TRBV9,CASSYTGGGTEAFF
-,TRBJ2-5,TRBV24-1,CATSDLGGAQETQYF
-,TRBJ1-6,TRBV12-3/TRBV12-4,CASSLGTQNSPLHF
TRBD1,TRBJ1-2,TRBV28,CASSVDRGKDGYTF
TRBD1,TRBJ1-4,TRBV11-2,CASSELRSGQGALGEKLFF
-,TRBJ2-7,TRBV7-2,CASSLGHSYEQYF
-,TRBJ1-2,TRBV19,CASSIPGPRAGYTF
-,TRBJ2-3,TRBV3-1,CASSPNPGEDTQYF
TRBD1,TRBJ2-1,TRBV27,CASIVKWGQGWNEQFF